This TCR beta chain was sequenced for a study of T-cell reconstitution after alpha-beta-depleted transplantation in children. Unique molecular identifiers were incorporated during preparation of the TCRbeta library. TCRdb processed the PCR reads anew with MiXCR; each CDR3 protein has one entry. The sample includes some 220,000 distinct CDR3 sequences, 8.5% to 10% of them seen just once. This clonotype appeared many times. The CDR3 extends over 9 amino acids. Trimming took 10 bases from V and 7 from J, leaving 7 bases between them. Germline values: CDR1 SEHNR, CDR2 FQNEAQ (reference sequence). This chain links TRBV7-9 with TRBJ1-1; D uncertain. This specimen was PBMCs from the stem cell graft donor, taken from the stem cell graft. This TCR was sampled from a human donor who donated a stem cell graft to a child with acute lymphoblastic leukemia. The CDR3 coding sequence is TGTGCCATAGGAGTTGAAGCTTTCTTT. Protein product: CAIGVEAFF.